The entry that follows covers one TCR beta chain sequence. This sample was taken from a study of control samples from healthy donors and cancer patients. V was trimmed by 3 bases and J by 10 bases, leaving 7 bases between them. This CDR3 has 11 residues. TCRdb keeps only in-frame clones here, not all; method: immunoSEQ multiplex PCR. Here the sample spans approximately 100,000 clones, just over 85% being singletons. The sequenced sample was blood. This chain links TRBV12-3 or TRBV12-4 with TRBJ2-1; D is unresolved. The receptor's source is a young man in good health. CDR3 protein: CASSFSWEQFF. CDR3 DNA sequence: TGTGCCAGCAGTTTTTCTTGGGAGCAGTTCTTC.